The 8 T cell receptor beta chains in this list originate from one sample, sequenced in a study of low-dose radiotherapy and immunotherapy resistance in tumors (dated 2022 in TCRdb). First-strand cDNA was synthesized with Superscript III and a set of TRAV- and TRBV-specific primers, covering both TCRalpha and TCRbeta chains. TCRs were amplified with Phusion for 15 to 25 PCR cycles using a constant-region primer together with the adapter attached to the V primers. The public reads were reanalyzed by TCRdb: fastp trimming at Q25, MiXCR alignment, in-frame beta chains only. CDR3 protein duplicates are merged, each entry listing the most common genes and DNA. This sample has 9,500 to 10,000 distinct CDR3 sequences in its table, and around 79% of those were observed once. The top ten constitute approximately 1.5% of the sample. These receptors were taken from a human donor with advanced metastatic prostate, ovarian, gallbladder or colorectal cancer (not recorded which). This table probably holds off-target reads from a library built for another chain.

V usage is TRBV29-1 and J usage is TRBJ2-1, with 15 bases matching TRBD2. Germline values: CDR1 SQVTM, CDR2 ANQGSEA. The ends lost 7 bases at V and 3 bases at J; junction bases unmatched: 13. The CDR3 extends over 18 amino acids. The CDR3 coding sequence is TGCAGCGGAAAGAGGGGACTAGCGGGAGGACTTAACTACAATGAGCAGTTCTTC. Translated: CSGKRGLAGGLNYNEQFF.

This clonotype appeared a few times. This chain uses TRBV18 with TRBJ2-5; D gene uncertain. CDR1 is KGHSH and CDR2 is LQKENI in the germline V gene. This CDR3 spans 14 amino acids. V gave up 3 bases and J gave up 2 bases, with 10 bases separating them. CDR3 residues: CASSPIRVQETQYF. CDR3 in DNA: TGTGCCAGCTCACCTATTCGGGTACAAGAGACCCAGTACTTC.

The V call is TRBV2, the J call TRBJ1-5; a possible D gene is TRBD1 (6 bases). The CDR3 runs 15 residues. Germline CDR1 reads SNHLY; CDR2 reads FYNNEI. Trimming shortened V by 6 bases and J by 1 base, and 13 bases separated the two germline ends. This chain's CDR3 is CASRENTGSNQPQHF. CDR3 coding DNA: TGTGCCAGCAGGGAGAATACAGGGAGCAATCAGCCCCAGCATTTT. Full variable domain (missing parts from reference TRBV2 and TRBJ1-5): EPEVTQTPSHQVTQMGQEVILRCVPISNHLYFYWYRQILGQKVEFLVSFYNNEISEKSEIFDDQFSVERPDGSNFTLKIRSTKLEDSAMYFCASRENTGSNQPQHFGDGTRLSIL.

The chain has TRBV18 and TRBJ1-2, with no clear D. V lost 3 bases, J lost 8 bases, and 19 bases lay in between. The germline V gene has CDR1 KGHSH and CDR2 LQKENI. The CDR3 is made up of 15 amino acids. The CDR3 is CASSPDQARVDGYTF. The CDR3 DNA sequence: TGTGCCAGCTCACCGGACCAGGCAAGGGTTGACGGCTACACCTTC.

The J gene is TRBJ2-7, the V gene TRBV28; 13 bases align to TRBD2. There are 17 residues in the CDR3. The germline V gene encodes CDR1 MDHEN and CDR2 SYDVKM. With 3 bases clipped from V and 6 bases from J, the junction kept 11 bases outside the gene matches. The CDR3 region has the DNA TGTGCCAGCAGTTTCTATATACTAGCGGGAGGGCCAACCGAGCAGTACTTC. Protein: CASSFYILAGGPTEQYF.

This sequence joins TRBV6-5 and TRBJ1-5, with 10 bases identical to TRBD1. CDR1 MNHEY and CDR2 SVGAGI come from the germline V gene. V lost 5 bases, J lost 7 bases, and 11 bases stayed unmatched. This CDR3 has 16 residues. The CDR3: CASSRAGGQGDQPQHF. CDR3 in DNA: TGTGCCAGCAGTCGAGCTGGAGGACAGGGGGACCAGCCCCAGCATTTT.

V is TRBV19 and J is TRBJ2-4; D might be TRBD2 (5 bases). The germline V and J ends were trimmed by 2 bases and 3 bases, with 11 bases remaining between them. Per germline, CDR1 LNHDA and CDR2 SQIVND (reference sequence). The CDR3 is 15 residues long. This chain's CDR3 is CASSIREGGKNIQYF. CDR3 DNA sequence: TGTGCCAGTAGTATAAGGGAAGGAGGCAAAAACATTCAGTACTTC. The variable domain in full, completed from reference TRBV19 and TRBJ2-4, reads DGGITQSPKYLFRKEGQNVTLSCEQNLNHDAMYWYRQDPGQGLRLIYYSQIVNDFQKGDIAEGYSVSREKKESFPLTVTSAQKNPTAFYLCASSIREGGKNIQYFGAGTRLSVL.

The chain links TRBV10-3 to TRBJ2-1; 8 bases are shared with TRBD2. V shed 3 bases, J shed 6 bases, and the junction held 4 bases outside the gene matches. Germline V gene lookup returns CDR1 ENHRY and CDR2 SYGVKD. The CDR3 is made up of 14 amino acids. This chain's CDR3 is CAISDTGTSNEQFF. The CDR3 DNA reads as TGTGCCATCAGTGACACCGGGACTAGCAATGAGCAGTTCTTC.